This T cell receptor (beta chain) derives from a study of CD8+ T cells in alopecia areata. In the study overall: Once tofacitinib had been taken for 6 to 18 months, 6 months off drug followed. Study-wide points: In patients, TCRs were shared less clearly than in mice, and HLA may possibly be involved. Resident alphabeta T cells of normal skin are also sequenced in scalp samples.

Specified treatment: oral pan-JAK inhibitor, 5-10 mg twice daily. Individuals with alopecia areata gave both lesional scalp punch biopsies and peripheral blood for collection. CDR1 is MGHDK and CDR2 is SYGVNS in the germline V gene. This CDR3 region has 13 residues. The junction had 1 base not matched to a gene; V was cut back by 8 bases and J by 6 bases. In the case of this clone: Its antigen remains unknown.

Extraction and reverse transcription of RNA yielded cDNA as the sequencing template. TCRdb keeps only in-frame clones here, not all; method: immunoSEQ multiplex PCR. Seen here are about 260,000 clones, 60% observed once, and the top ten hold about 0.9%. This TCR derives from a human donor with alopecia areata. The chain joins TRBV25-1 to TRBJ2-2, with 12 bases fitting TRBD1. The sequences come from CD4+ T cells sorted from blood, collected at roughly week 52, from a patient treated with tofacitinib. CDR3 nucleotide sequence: TGTGCCAGCCGGGACAGGGGGCCCGGGGAGCTGTTTTTT. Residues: CASRDRGPGELFF.